This T cell receptor (beta chain) stems from a study of blood T cell repertoires in COVID-19. Study in general: COVID-19 samples from acute and convalescent phases originated in the United States, Italy and Spain.

In the original processing: Using reference gene primer amplification, nucleated cell counts were estimated. Some clones are missing from TCRdb's copy, which holds only in-frame ones; the method was immunoSEQ multiplex PCR. The DNA was the basis for D and trimming; V, J and clone size are from that table. The table has some 270,000 clones, approximately 85% seen once. Trimming shortened V by 5 bases and J by 5 bases, and 18 bases separated the two germline ends. This CDR3 has 14 residues. Germline values: CDR1 SQVTM, CDR2 ANQGSEA. Sequencing used PBMCs or T cells enriched from blood (not recorded which). The receptor was derived from a woman aged 45-59 years with acute COVID-19. The V call is TRBV29-1, the J call TRBJ1-1; maybe TRBD1 (6 bases). CDR3 sequence (DNA): TGCAGCGTTAGGTTGGGGGCCGGAGTGACTGAAGCTTTCTTT. Protein product: CSVRLGAGVTEAFF.